A single sample gave rise to the 27 T cell receptor beta chains below, sequenced in a study of pediatric ulcerative colitis. Profiled with immunoSEQ multiplex PCR; TCRdb holds only in-frame clones, not every one. The table lists tens of thousands of clones, around 64% of them singletons. During colonoscopy, one to two rectal pinch biopsies were collected. Sequenced: gut tissue. The receptors originated from a boy younger than 18 with severe ulcerative colitis.

This clone was found a few times. The J gene is TRBJ1-2, the V gene TRBV19, with unresolved D. Trimming stripped 3 bases from V and 2 bases from J, with 7 bases between. In germline, CDR1 is LNHDA, CDR2 SQIVND (reference sequence). This CDR3 comprises 13 residues. CDR3 protein: CASSMYSNYGYTF. In nucleotides, the CDR3 is TGTGCCAGTAGTATGTATTCAAACTATGGCTACACCTTC.

This chain uses TRBV5-1 with TRBJ2-7, with a tentative D call TRBD1 (6 bases). The CDR3 length is 15 residues. The germline V gene has CDR1 SGHRS and CDR2 YFSETQ. V lost 3 bases and J 0 bases, leaving 13 bases between the germline ends. CDR3 region: CASSSGTPGSYEQYF. The CDR3 DNA sequence: TGCGCCAGCAGCTCCGGGACACCAGGCTCCTACGAGCAGTACTTC. The variable domain in full, with the rest retrieved from reference TRBV5-1 and TRBJ2-7, is KAGVTQTPRYLIKTRGQQVTLSCSPISGHRSVSWYQQTPGQGLQFLFEYFSETQRNKGNFPGRFSGRQFSNSRSEMNVSTLELGDSALYLCASSSGTPGSYEQYFGPGTRLTVT.

The rearrangement uses TRBV25-1 and TRBJ1-4; perhaps TRBD1 as D (5 bases). The germline V gene has CDR1 MGHDK and CDR2 SYGVNS. This CDR3 region has 15 residues. V dropped 2 bases and J dropped 2 bases, with 9 bases sitting between them. Written as DNA, the CDR3 is TGTGCCAGCAGTGAAGGGGGAAGCACTAATGAAAAACTGTTTTTT. This encodes CASSEGGSTNEKLFF.

The chain uses TRBV9 and TRBJ2-2; D not resolved. This CDR3 is built from 12 residues. In germline, CDR1 is SGDLS, CDR2 YYNGEE. V lost 6 bases and J 1 base, leaving 4 bases between the germline ends. The CDR3 sequence: CASKGNTGELFF. In nucleotides, the CDR3 is TGTGCCAGCAAGGGGAACACCGGGGAGCTGTTTTTT.

This chain joins TRBV6-5 and TRBJ1-1; D is ambiguous. Germline V gives CDR1 MNHEY, CDR2 SVGAGI. The CDR3 extends over 15 amino acids. V was cut by 0 bases and J by 5 bases, with 13 bases left in between. The CDR3 is CASSYSIEGGTEAFF. CDR3 nucleotides: TGTGCCAGCAGTTACTCCATTGAGGGTGGGACTGAAGCTTTCTTT.

J is TRBJ1-1 and V is TRBV18, with D perhaps TRBD1 (5 bases). Trimming removed 5 bases at V and 5 bases at J, with 12 bases between. CDR3 length: 13 amino acids. The V gene's germline CDR1 is KGHSH and CDR2 LQKENI. CDR3 DNA sequence: TGTGCCAGCTCAGTCCTGGGGGTGACTGAAGCTTTCTTT. Translated, it gives CASSVLGVTEAFF.

The chain uses TRBV5-1 and TRBJ2-5; 8 bases line up with TRBD2. The CDR3 is 17 residues long. Germline V gene lookup returns CDR1 SGHRS and CDR2 YFSETQ. The junction had 12 bases not matched to a gene; V was cut back by 0 bases and J by 5 bases. DNA of the CDR3: TGCGCCAGCAGCTTGGGGGCGAAGCGGGGGAGATATGAGACCCAGTACTTC. This sequence encodes CASSLGAKRGRYETQYF.

The rearrangement joins TRBV11-2 to TRBJ2-3, with D unresolved. Trimming pared 5 bases from V and 3 bases from J, leaving 12 bases between. CDR1 is SGHAT, CDR2 FQNNGV, per germline. The CDR3 spans 14 residues. This CDR3 is CASSRQGYTDTQYF. Here the CDR3 DNA reads TGTGCCAGCAGCCGCCAAGGGTATACAGATACGCAGTATTTT. Drawing the rest from reference TRBV11-2 and TRBJ2-3, the complete variable domain is EAGVAQSPRYKIIEKRQSVAFWCNPISGHATLYWYQQILGQGPKLLIQFQNNGVVDDSQLPKDRFSAERLKGVDSTLKIQPAKLEDSAVYLCASSRQGYTDTQYFGPGTRLTVL.

The rearrangement uses TRBV7-8 and TRBJ1-2; 9 bases map to TRBD1. The junction had 4 bases not matched to a gene; V was cut back by 5 bases and J by 0 bases. The CDR3 spans 15 residues. The germline V gene encodes CDR1 SGHVS and CDR2 FQNEAQ. This CDR3 is CASSPGQGTNYGYTF. In nucleotides, the CDR3 is TGTGCCAGCAGCCCCGGACAGGGGACTAACTATGGCTACACCTTC.

In this sample, this clone turned up a few times. The rearrangement joins TRBV18 to TRBJ2-7; D is tentatively TRBD1 or TRBD2 (6 bases each). Trimming took 2 bases from V and 9 from J, leaving 17 bases between them. CDR3 size: 14 residues. Germline CDR1 reads KGHSH; CDR2 reads LQKENI. For the CDR3, the DNA is TGTGCCAGCTCACCATCGGGGGCGAGGACATTGCAGTACTTC. Translation gives CASSPSGARTLQYF.

This chain uses TRBV30 with TRBJ1-2; no firm D call. The CDR3 has 12 residues. Germline CDR1 reads GTSNPN; CDR2 reads SVGIG (reference sequence). CDR3 DNA sequence: TGTGCATCCGAAGGGCCGAACTATGGCTACACCTTC. Its translation: CASEGPNYGYTF.

CDR3 amino acids: CASSSAVGQYF. As DNA, the CDR3 is TGTGCCAGCAGCTCAGCAGTAGGGCAGTATTTT. The chain carries TRBV7-2 and TRBJ2-3; D ambiguous. The CDR3 covers 11 residues. Germline CDR1 SGHTA, CDR2 FQGNSA. V was pared by 4 bases and J by 11 bases, with 10 bases between.

The V and J genes are TRBV27 and TRBJ1-6; TRBD1 is a possible D gene (6 bases). V shed 6 bases and J shed 5 bases, with 14 bases lying between them. Germline V gene data show CDR1 as MNHEY and CDR2 as SMNVEV (reference sequence). This CDR3 contains 15 residues. The DNA for the CDR3 is TGTGCCAGCAGCGGCGGGGGGCTAAATAATTCACCCCTCCACTTT. Translation gives CASSGGGLNNSPLHF.

This clone occurred a few times. V is TRBV6-5 and J is TRBJ2-2, with D hard to call. The CDR3 runs to 12 residues. Trimming removed 6 bases at V and 4 bases at J, with 6 bases between. The germline V gene has CDR1 MNHEY and CDR2 SVGAGI. The CDR3 bases are TGTGCCAGCAGCCCCACCACCGGGGAGCTGTTTTTT. Protein product: CASSPTTGELFF.

This clone was detected a few times. The CDR3 loop reads CASSPGRADYGYTF. The CDR3 DNA reads TGTGCCAGCTCACCCGGGAGGGCCGACTATGGCTACACCTTC. The chain has TRBV18 and TRBJ1-2, with D unclear. V lost 3 bases and J lost 3, with 11 bases in between. The CDR3 consists of 14 residues. Germline loops: CDR1 KGHSH, CDR2 LQKENI.

This chain connects TRBV4-1 to TRBJ2-3; the match to TRBD2 covers 11 bases. CDR1 is MGHRA, CDR2 YSYEKL, per germline. The trim removed 3 bases at V and 0 bases at J, leaving 5 bases unmatched. This CDR3 has 17 amino acids. CDR3 sequence (DNA): TGCGCCAGCAGCCACAATCTAGCGGGGGGCAGCACAGATACGCAGTATTTT. It translates to CASSHNLAGGSTDTQYF.

This clone was observed a handful of times. The chain carries TRBV2 and TRBJ1-1; a weak D match, TRBD1 (6 bases). Germline CDR1 and CDR2: SNHLY and FYNNEI. There are 15 residues in the CDR3. Trimming removed 2 bases at V and 4 bases at J, with 14 bases between. CDR3 nucleotides: TGTGCCAGCAGTGAAAGAGGGGGTTGGGTCACTGAAGCTTTCTTT. Encoded protein: CASSERGGWVTEAFF.

The chain employs TRBV7-6 and TRBJ2-6; unclear D gene. Germline CDR1 and CDR2: SGHVS and FNYEAQ. V lost 5 bases and J 1 base, leaving 3 bases between the germline ends. The CDR3 runs to 13 residues. In nucleotides, the CDR3 is TGTGCCAGCAGCCCATCTGGGGCCAACGTCCTGACTTTC. This translates into CASSPSGANVLTF. Filled out from reference TRBV7-6 and TRBJ2-6, the complete variable domain reads GAGVSQSPRYKVTKRGQDVALRCDPISGHVSLYWYRQALGQGPEFLTYFNYEAQQDKSGLPNDRFSAERPEGSISTLTIQRTEQRDSAMYRCASSPSGANVLTFGAGSRLTVL.

In the case of this clone: This CDR3 is also generated by other DNA sequences in the sample. The chain joins TRBV6-1 to TRBJ1-5, with D unresolved. Germline V lookup: CDR1 MNHNS, CDR2 SASEGT. The V end lost 2 bases, the J end lost 6 bases, and 8 bases lay between the germline ends. This CDR3 is 13 amino acids long. As DNA, the CDR3 is TGTGCCAGCAGTGAATTTCCCAGTCAGCCCCAGCATTTT. This codes for CASSEFPSQPQHF.

The chain uses TRBV7-8 and TRBJ1-5; unclear D gene. The germline gives CDR1 SGHVS, CDR2 FQNEAQ. The germline V and J ends were trimmed by 1 base and 4 bases, with 5 bases remaining between them. The CDR3 spans 13 residues. The CDR3 reads CASSLEENQPQHF. The CDR3 nucleotides read TGTGCCAGCAGCTTAGAAGAGAATCAGCCCCAGCATTTT. Using reference TRBV7-8 and TRBJ1-5 for the parts outside the CDR3, the full variable domain is GAGVSQSPRYKVAKRGQDVALRCDPISGHVSLFWYQQALGQGPEFLTYFQNEAQLDKSGLPSDRFFAERPEGSVSTLKIQRTQQEDSAVYLCASSLEENQPQHFGDGTRLSIL.

The chain uses TRBV11-2 and TRBJ1-6; TRBD1 is a possible D gene (5 bases). Germline lookup yields CDR1 SGHAT and CDR2 FQNNGV. Trimming cost V 5 bases and J 0 bases, with 17 bases left between them. The CDR3 has 18 residues. CDR3 sequence (DNA): TGTGCCAGCAGCCGATCGGGACCCTTCAGCTCCTATAATTCACCCCTCCACTTT. Translating gives CASSRSGPFSSYNSPLHF.

The chain combines TRBV19 with TRBJ1-1; D gene unclear. Germline V lookup: CDR1 LNHDA, CDR2 SQIVND (reference sequence). V was pared by 6 bases and J by 4 bases, with 18 bases between. This CDR3 spans 15 amino acids. In DNA, the CDR3 is TGTGCCAGTAGCGTGGAGAGTAGGCGGGGCACTGAAGCTTTCTTT. Residues: CASSVESRRGTEAFF.

The rearrangement links TRBV9 to TRBJ2-2; possible D gene TRBD2, 5 bases. V lost 0 bases to trimming and J lost 7 bases, with 10 bases between them. Looked up from germline, CDR1 is SGDLS and CDR2 is YYNGEE. CDR3 length equals 14 residues. CDR3: CASSVGGLLGELFF. The CDR3 DNA follows: TGTGCCAGCAGCGTAGGCGGGCTTCTCGGGGAGCTGTTTTTT.

This chain connects TRBV29-1 to TRBJ2-3, with TRBD1 as a possible D gene (5 bases). Trimming removed 5 bases from V and 0 bases from J, with 12 bases in between. The CDR3 consists of 14 residues. Germline CDR1 SQVTM, CDR2 ANQGSEA. The CDR3 nucleotides read TGCAGCGTTCAGGGCCGTTCTAGCACAGATACGCAGTATTTT. Protein: CSVQGRSSTDTQYF.

The chain couples TRBV30 to TRBJ1-2; D uncertain. The CDR3 totals 12 residues. Germline V gene lookup returns CDR1 GTSNPN and CDR2 SVGIG (reference sequence). Between the trimmed V and J ends, which lost 0 bases and 5 bases, there was a span of 7 bases. This CDR3 is CAWSVTNYGYTF. In nucleotides, the CDR3 is TGTGCCTGGAGTGTAACCAATTATGGCTACACCTTC.

This clone was detected a few times. This chain links TRBV2 with TRBJ1-2; TRBD1 agrees at 8 bases. This CDR3 is 13 amino acids long. V dropped 4 bases and J dropped 6; count of bases not matched to a gene: 4. CDR1 is SNHLY, CDR2 FYNNEI, per germline. The CDR3 DNA reads TGTGCCAGCAGTGCCCAGGGGGCGCATGGCTACACCTTC. This translates into CASSAQGAHGYTF.

The rearrangement uses TRBV4-1 and TRBJ1-4; D might be TRBD1 (6 bases). V dropped 1 base and J dropped 8 bases, with 11 bases sitting between them. Germline V gene lookup returns CDR1 MGHRA and CDR2 YSYEKL. The CDR3 runs 14 residues. CDR3 sequence reads: CASSQGAGVEKLFF. For the CDR3, the DNA is TGCGCCAGCAGCCAAGGGGCAGGGGTCGAAAAACTGTTTTTT.